Described below is a single T cell receptor beta chain sequence and its context. Trimming pared 3 bases from V and 2 bases from J, leaving 11 bases between. Germline assignment: CDR1 MDHEN and CDR2 SYDVKM. This CDR3 spans 15 amino acids. This entry comes from a study of CD8 T cells in Susac syndrome. Study-wide context: When their blood was taken, the Susac syndrome patients had either not yet had any therapy, were taking corticosteroids, or were taking intravenous immunoglobulin alone.

The RNA, roughly 0.45 to 1 ug, was put through reverse transcription using random hexamers. TCRdb redid the calling of the immunoSEQ multiplex PCR reads with MiXCR, one entry per CDR3 protein. The profile shows around 80,000 distinct CDR3 sequences, about 93% of them singletons. Sequenced: CD8+ T cells from PBMCs. The sequence was collected from a human donor with Susac syndrome. The chain joins TRBV28 to TRBJ2-1; D is unresolved. The CDR3: CASSLKEDPYNEQFF. The CDR3 DNA sequence: TGTGCCAGCAGTTTGAAAGAAGACCCCTACAATGAGCAGTTCTTC.